Below are 31 T cell receptor beta chains sequenced from a single sample in a study of metastatic and nonmetastatic thyroid tumors. No patient had received any treatment before thyroid surgery. TCRdb reprocessed the PCR reads using MiXCR. This table has about 41,000 clones, about an eighth appearing once. Material for sequencing was blood. The source is a female donor with papillary thyroid cancer or a benign thyroid nodule (not recorded which). Some clones in this sample may be carry-over from other donors' samples.

The sample holds many counts of this clone. The chain recombines TRBV20-1 with TRBJ2-7, with D unresolved. This CDR3 has 12 residues. CDR1 is DFQATT, CDR2 SNEGSKA, per germline (reference sequence). Trimming took 3 bases from V and 5 from J, leaving 11 bases between them. CDR3 DNA: TGCAGTGCTAGCCCCAGAGGAGACGAGCAGTACTTC. This translates into CSASPRGDEQYF.

Remarks on this clone: A much larger clone differs by one base, so this may be a read error. Written as DNA, the CDR3 is TGCAGTGCGCTCGGGATAGATCAGTTCTTC. This codes for CSALGIDQFF. This chain uses TRBV20-1 with TRBJ2-1; TRBD2 might be the D (5 bases). Germline values: CDR1 DFQATT, CDR2 SNEGSKA (reference sequence). The germline V and J ends were trimmed by 6 bases and 13 bases, with 13 bases remaining between them. The CDR3 runs 10 residues.

This clone was seen at least ten times. The rearrangement links TRBV29-1 to TRBJ2-7, with D perhaps matching TRBD1 (6 bases). This CDR3 spans 14 amino acids. V gave up 6 bases and J gave up 2 bases, with 17 bases separating them. Looked up from germline, CDR1 is SQVTM and CDR2 is ANQGSEA. The CDR3 region has the DNA TGCAGCGTCCCACAGGGAGCCGGGGCCTACGAGCAGTACTTC. Protein: CSVPQGAGAYEQYF.

This clone was detected many times. The chain joins TRBV9 to TRBJ1-1; maybe TRBD1 (6 bases). Germline V lookup: CDR1 SGDLS, CDR2 YYNGEE. The CDR3 covers 14 residues. V dropped 4 bases and J dropped 5 bases, with 15 bases sitting between them. The CDR3 spells CASSPDGGRTEAFF. As DNA, the CDR3 is TGTGCCAGCAGCCCTGACGGGGGGCGAACTGAAGCTTTCTTT.

This clone was recorded at least ten times. This may be a read error: a much more frequent sequence differs by one nucleotide. In the same sample, other DNA sequences code for this CDR3. The V gene is TRBV7-2, the J gene TRBJ2-7; 13 bases fit TRBD2. Germline CDR1 reads SGHTA; CDR2 reads FQGNSA. The CDR3 is made up of 15 amino acids. V was clipped by 5 bases and J by 7 bases; unmatched bases: 8. The CDR3 bases are TGTGCCAGCAGCGGAAGACTAGCGGGAGGCGTAGAGCAGTACTTC. Translated, it gives CASSGRLAGGVEQYF.

Many counts were recorded for this clone. This sequence joins TRBV11-1 and TRBJ2-3; 8 bases map to TRBD2. Germline CDR1 SGHAT, CDR2 FQDESV (reference sequence). The CDR3 sequence is 16 residues long. The V gene end was trimmed by 2 bases and the J gene end by 4 bases; junction bases not matched to a gene: 8. This CDR3 reads CASSLMGREGSDTQYF. The CDR3 region has the DNA TGTGCCAGCAGCTTAATGGGCCGGGAGGGTTCAGATACGCAGTATTTT. The full variable domain, rest sourced from reference TRBV11-1 and TRBJ2-3, is EAEVAQSPRYKITEKSQAVAFWCDPISGHATLYWYRQILGQGPELLVQFQDESVVDDSQLPKDRFSAERLKGVDSTLKIQPAELGDSAMYLCASSLMGREGSDTQYFGPGTRLTVL.

Concerning this clone: A read error may explain this, as a much larger clone is one base away. The chain couples TRBV4-1 to TRBJ2-5; 10 bases agree with TRBD2. The CDR3 sequence is 16 residues long. Trimming removed 6 bases from V and 1 base from J; junction bases left unmatched: 8. Germline values: CDR1 MGHRA, CDR2 YSYEKL. The CDR3 loop is CASRRGLAELQETQYF. The CDR3 DNA reads TGCGCCAGCAGACGCGGACTAGCGGAACTCCAAGAGACCCAGTACTTC.

This clone was counted at least ten times. The chain recombines TRBV5-4 with TRBJ1-2, with D possibly TRBD1 on 6 matching bases. Trimming removed 5 bases from V and 8 bases from J, with 16 bases in between. Germline assignment: CDR1 SGHNT and CDR2 YYREEE (reference sequence). The CDR3 is 13 amino acids. This CDR3 is CASSFRGGEGYTF. The CDR3, as DNA: TGTGCCAGCAGTTTCAGGGGTGGGGAGGGCTACACCTTC.

This clone has only a few counts. The junction shows a germline mismatch at one end, possibly a read error. This chain connects TRBV29-1 to TRBJ1-1; TRBD1 aligns across 7 bases. Germline loops: CDR1 SQVTM, CDR2 ANQGSEA. This CDR3 has 12 residues. The DNA of the CDR3 is TGCAGCGTTGAAGATCTAAGGACAGGAGAGGGGTTT. Encoded protein: CSVEDLRTGEGF. Combining the CDR3 with reference TRBV29-1 and TRBJ1-1 gives the whole variable domain SAVISQKPSRDICQRGTSLTIQCQVDSQVTMMFWYRQQPGQSLTLIATANQGSEATYESGFVIDKFPISRPNLTFSTLTVSNMSPEDSSIYLCSVEDLRTGEGFGQGTRLTVV.

This clone appeared many times. As DNA, the CDR3 is TGTGCCAGCAGTGGACGACAGGGGAAGGATAAAGAGACCCAGTACTTC. Its protein is CASSGRQGKDKETQYF. V gene TRBV6-1 combines with J gene TRBJ2-5, with 8 bases aligning to TRBD1. Germline CDR1 is MNHNS and CDR2 is SASEGT. V trimming: 4 bases; J trimming: 3 bases; junction bases outside the gene matches: 10. The CDR3 has 16 amino acids.

Comment on this clone: At one end, the junction sequence differs from germline, possibly due to a read error. The rearrangement joins TRBV11-2 to TRBJ2-7; 8 bases line up with TRBD1. This CDR3 contains 13 residues. From germline, CDR1 is SGHAT and CDR2 FQNNGV. The CDR3 protein is CAISPGQASEHYF. DNA for the CDR3: TGTGCCATCAGCCCGGGACAGGCGTCCGAGCATTACTTC.

The sample holds many counts of this clone. The J gene is TRBJ2-7, the V gene TRBV19, with D unresolved. Trimming stripped 5 bases from V and 3 bases from J, with 14 bases between. The V gene's germline CDR1 is LNHDA and CDR2 SQIVND (reference sequence). This CDR3 comprises 14 residues. The CDR3 loop reads CASSPMGNRYEQYF. The DNA of the CDR3 is TGTGCCAGTAGTCCCATGGGCAACCGCTACGAGCAGTACTTC.

A note on this clone: A clone one base away is much larger, so this may be a read error. The rearrangement links TRBV5-1 to TRBJ2-5; D uncertain. V was clipped by 5 bases and J by 5 bases, with 10 bases between them. Germline-derived CDR1 and CDR2 are SGHRS and YFSETQ. This CDR3 has 12 amino acids. CDR3 in amino acids: CASRPVEETQYF. CDR3 in DNA: TGCGCCAGCAGACCCGTGGAGGAGACCCAGTACTTC.

At least ten counts were recorded for this clone. This chain joins TRBV2 and TRBJ2-1; the D is unclear. This CDR3 is 12 amino acids long. V lost 4 bases to trimming and J lost 8 bases, with 9 bases between them. The germline V gene encodes CDR1 SNHLY and CDR2 FYNNEI. In DNA, the CDR3 is TGTGCCAGCAGTGCAGAGAGGCATGAGCAGTTCTTC. Protein sequence: CASSAERHEQFF.

Turning to this clone: An end of the junction does not agree with germline; a read error may underlie this. V gene TRBV19 combines with J gene TRBJ2-1; D remains ambiguous. The CDR3 totals 14 residues. The V gene's germline CDR1 is LNHDA and CDR2 SQIVND (reference sequence). CDR3 residues: CASIIGTSYNDQFF. CDR3 coding DNA: TGTGCCAGTATCATAGGTACCTCCTACAATGATCAGTTCTTC. The full variable domain, its missing parts supplied by reference TRBV19 and TRBJ2-1, is DGGITQSPKYLFRKEGQNVTLSCEQNLNHDAMYWYRQDPGQGLRLIYYSQIVNDFQKGDIAEGYSVSREKKESFPLTVTSAQKNPTAFYLCASIIGTSYNDQFFGPGTRLTVL.

This clone was picked up many times. This chain links TRBV11-2 with TRBJ2-2; D perhaps matches TRBD1 (6 bases). The germline V and J ends were trimmed by 4 bases and 0 bases, with 12 bases remaining between them. The germline V gene has CDR1 SGHAT and CDR2 FQNNGV. There are 16 residues in the CDR3. The CDR3 coding sequence is TGTGCCAGCAGCTCCTACAGGGAAGCGAACACCGGGGAGCTGTTTTTT. Protein product: CASSSYREANTGELFF.

At least ten counts were recorded for this clone. Other DNA sequences within the sample encode an identical CDR3. The chain combines TRBV20-1 with TRBJ2-5, with D possibly matching TRBD2 (6 bases). Germline V gives CDR1 DFQATT, CDR2 SNEGSKA (reference sequence). The CDR3 runs to 10 residues. CDR3 residues: CPGTGETQYF. CDR3 DNA: TGCCCCGGGACTGGAGAGACCCAGTACTTC.

CDR3 bases: TGTGCCAGCAGCCCTTGGGTACTAGCCGAGGGAGGGCAGTTCTTC. Amino acids: CASSPWVLAEGGQFF. The gene calls are TRBV3-1 and TRBJ2-1, with D perhaps TRBD2 (6 bases). The CDR3 runs 15 residues. Germline V gene data show CDR1 as LGHDT and CDR2 as YNNKEL (reference sequence). V was shortened by 4 bases and J by 12 bases, with 22 bases between the two germline ends.

This clone came up a few times. V gene TRBV28 combines with J gene TRBJ1-6; 9 bases are shared with TRBD1. The germline V gene encodes CDR1 MDHEN and CDR2 SYDVKM. After removal of 10 bases from V and 10 bases from J, the junction contained 8 bases not matched to a gene. The CDR3 totals 13 residues. CDR3 region: CATQTGGISPLHF. Written as DNA, the CDR3 is TGTGCCACCCAGACAGGGGGGATCTCACCCCTCCACTTT.

This clone was detected ten times or more. The chain uses TRBV4-2 and TRBJ2-7; D perhaps matches TRBD1 (6 bases). The CDR3 is made up of 15 amino acids. CDR1 and CDR2 (germline): LGHNA, YNFKEQ. V was shortened by 0 bases and J by 0 bases, with 9 bases between the two germline ends. In DNA, the CDR3 is TGTGCCAGCAGCCAAGATCGGACAGACTCCTACGAGCAGTACTTC. Translated: CASSQDRTDSYEQYF.

This clone appeared many times. The rearrangement joins TRBV28 to TRBJ1-1; tentatively, D is TRBD1 (5 bases). CDR1 is MDHEN and CDR2 is SYDVKM in the germline V gene. The CDR3 sequence is 16 residues long. V lost 9 bases and J 0 bases, leaving 20 bases between the germline ends. CDR3 DNA: TGTGCCAGTACCAGTCCCGGGACGTTTTTGAACACTGAAGCTTTCTTT. Its translation: CASTSPGTFLNTEAFF.

This rearrangement joins TRBV9 to TRBJ1-4; perhaps TRBD1 as D (6 bases). CDR1 is SGDLS, CDR2 YYNGEE, per germline. The CDR3 runs 15 residues. V was shortened by 4 bases and J by 5 bases, with 15 bases between the two germline ends. CDR3 DNA sequence: TGTGCCAGCAGCACCCCACAGGGAGGCAATGAAAAACTGTTTTTT. Translating it yields CASSTPQGGNEKLFF.

This clone occurred many times. V gene TRBV28 combines with J gene TRBJ2-1; the D is unclear. The CDR3 has 12 amino acids. CDR1 is MDHEN, CDR2 SYDVKM, per germline. Between the trimmed V and J ends, which lost 3 bases and 5 bases, there was a span of 5 bases. The DNA for the CDR3 is TGTGCCAGCAGTTTGCCCGACAATGAGCAGTTCTTC. This gives the protein CASSLPDNEQFF.

Notes on this clone: This sequence may be a read error, since a much larger clone differs from it by one base. Additional DNA sequences in this sample encode the identical CDR3. The V and J genes are TRBV10-3 and TRBJ1-2; no clear D gene. The V and J ends lost 4 bases and 6 bases respectively, with 15 bases between them. The CDR3 runs to 14 residues. Germline V lookup: CDR1 ENHRY, CDR2 SYGVKD. The CDR3 here is CAISVAVGEDGYTF. In nucleotides, the CDR3 is TGTGCCATCAGTGTAGCTGTCGGAGAGGATGGCTACACCTTC.

In the case of this clone: A clone one base away is much larger, so this may be a read error. The V call is TRBV7-3, the J call TRBJ2-2, with D maybe TRBD1 (6 bases). This CDR3 spans 12 amino acids. Germline CDR1 reads SGHTA; CDR2 reads FQGTGA. The CDR3 sequence: CASSHRVGDLLF. CDR3 nucleotides: TGTGCCAGCAGCCACAGGGTCGGGGACCTGCTTTTT.

This clone was recorded at least ten times. The chain has TRBV13 and TRBJ2-7; 9 nucleotides agree with TRBD2. The junction had 18 bases not matched to a gene; V was cut back by 1 base and J by 5 bases. There are 19 residues in the CDR3. Germline-derived CDR1 and CDR2 are PRHDT and FYEKMQ (reference sequence). Here the CDR3 DNA reads TGTGCCAGCAGCTTAGCCCACATATTAAGGCGGGAGGGCCACAACGAGCAGTACTTC. This codes for CASSLAHILRREGHNEQYF. The variable domain in full, with the rest retrieved from reference TRBV13 and TRBJ2-7, is AAGVIQSPRHLIKEKRETATLKCYPIPRHDTVYWYQQGPGQDPQFLISFYEKMQSDKGSIPDRFSAQQFSDYHSELNMSSLELGDSALYFCASSLAHILRREGHNEQYFGPGTRLTVT.

Details on this clone: A much larger clone differs by one base, so this may be a read error. The rearrangement joins TRBV6-2 or TRBV6-3 to TRBJ2-1; D remains ambiguous. Germline V lookup: CDR1 MNHEY, CDR2 SVGEGT. There are 13 residues in the CDR3. The CDR3 DNA reads as TGTGCCGGCAGTTACGCCGTCAGCCATGAGCAGTTCTTC. Translating it yields CAGSYAVSHEQFF.

The sample holds many counts of this clone. The chain recombines TRBV18 with TRBJ2-3; possible D gene TRBD2, 7 bases. Germline CDR1 is KGHSH and CDR2 is LQKENI. This CDR3 region has 15 residues. The V end lost 6 bases, the J end lost 8 bases, and 21 bases lay between the germline ends. This CDR3 is CASSPGLVGGGTQYF. The CDR3 coding sequence is TGTGCCAGCTCCCCCGGACTAGTCGGAGGGGGTACGCAGTATTTT. Using reference TRBV18 and TRBJ2-3 for the parts outside the CDR3, the full variable domain is NAGVMQNPRHLVRRRGQEARLRCSPMKGHSHVYWYRQLPEEGLKFMVYLQKENIIDESGMPKERFSAEFPKEGPSILRIQQVVRGDSAAYFCASSPGLVGGGTQYFGPGTRLTVL.

The rearrangement links TRBV7-2 to TRBJ2-1; D is ambiguous. The CDR3 covers 13 residues. Germline assignment: CDR1 SGHTA and CDR2 FQGNSA. V was cut by 3 bases and J by 7 bases, with 10 bases left in between. The CDR3 sequence is CASSFPDQNEQFF. The DNA for the CDR3 is TGTGCCAGCAGCTTCCCGGACCAAAATGAGCAGTTCTTC.

The table lists this clone with many counts. The chain is built from TRBV24-1 and TRBJ1-1; D is possibly TRBD1 (5 bases). The germline V gene has CDR1 KGHDR and CDR2 SFDVKD. V was pared by 7 bases and J by 3 bases, with 5 bases between. This CDR3 is 11 amino acids long. The CDR3 DNA follows: TGTGCCACCAGCAGGGACACTGAAGCTTTCTTT. It specifies CATSRDTEAFF.

This clone was seen only once. The chain uses TRBV11-1 and TRBJ1-6; a weak D match, TRBD1 (5 bases). This CDR3 is built from 18 residues. Germline CDR1 SGHAT, CDR2 FQDESV (reference sequence). V was pared by 2 bases and J by 0 bases, with 14 bases between. The CDR3 DNA follows: TGTGCCAGCAGCTTATGGGGGGGAAAGGGCTCCTATAATTCACCCCTCCACTTT. This codes for CASSLWGGKGSYNSPLHF.